Described below is a single T cell receptor (beta chain) sequence and its context. Its target is not known. Germline CDR1 reads GTSNPN; CDR2 reads SVGIG (reference sequence). The CDR3 contains 13 residues. V was pared by 4 bases and J by 4 bases, with 12 bases between. Populations isolated by sorting all had purity greater than 95%. This entry comes from a study of beta chain features in type 1 diabetes. Notes on the study in general: TCRB CDR3 length was moderately but significantly reduced in all four CD4+ subsets of Type 1 diabetes patients. Sequencing of cDNA might inflate the share of cells that strongly express TCR. Type 1 diabetes patients had VDJ junctions that carried fewer insertions and more deletions.

All of the isolated RNA was reverse transcribed, so expressed TCRB transcripts were sequenced. About 3.57 million reads, on average, came from each naive, central memory and regulatory T cell sample. Some clones are missing from TCRdb's copy, which holds only in-frame ones; the method was immunoSEQ multiplex PCR. This table has about 710,000 clones, 11% to 15% appearing once. This TCR derives from a man aged 18 to 29 with type 1 diabetes. Sequenced: naive CD4+ T cells from blood. This sequence joins TRBV30 and TRBJ2-3; the D is unclear. The CDR3 reads CAWTPDLSDTQYF. The DNA of the CDR3 is TGTGCCTGGACCCCGGACCTTTCAGATACGCAGTATTTT. Full variable domain (rest looked up from reference TRBV30 and TRBJ2-3): SQTIHQWPATLVQPVGSPLSLECTVEGTSNPNLYWYRQAAGRGLQLLFYSVGIGQISSEVPQNLSASRPQDRQFILSSKKLLLSDSGFYLCAWTPDLSDTQYFGPGTRLTVL.